This TCR beta chain was found in a study of early T cells in non-severe SARS-CoV-2 infection. With 2 bases removed from V and 3 bases from J, the gap between germline ends came to 5 bases. CDR1 and CDR2 from the germline V gene are SGHRS and YFSETQ. The CDR3 contains 12 residues. TCRdb passed the 5' RACE reads through MiXCR, listing each CDR3 protein once. The sample consists of roughly 67,000 distinct CDR3 sequences, approximately 11% of them appearing once. Sequences were obtained from whole blood. This clonotype was obtained from an adult who was a healthcare worker with PCR-confirmed SARS-CoV-2 infection or an uninfected control (not recorded which). This chain joins TRBV5-1 and TRBJ2-5; D is uncertain. CDR3 sequence (DNA): TGCGCCAGCAGCTTACAAAAAGAGACCCAGTACTTC. It is translated as CASSLQKETQYF.